One and the same sample provided the 19 T cell receptor beta chains below, sequenced in a study of CD8+CD57+ T cells in acquired aplastic anemia. Template material for TCR beta VDJ and CDR3 profiling consisted of genomic DNA. TCRdb reprocessed the reads with MiXCR, giving one entry per CDR3 protein. The sample contains hundreds of thousands of distinct CDR3 sequences, about 70% of which appear only once. The sample was sorted CD4+, CD8+, or CD8+CD57+ T cells (not recorded which) from PBMCs. The origin of the receptors is a human donor in good health, serving as a control.

This clonotype occurred once. CDR3 sequence reads: CASSRGLGDSPLHF. The CDR3 coding sequence is TGTGCCAGCAGCAGGGGACTGGGGGATTCACCCCTCCACTTT. The chain is built from TRBV7-8 and TRBJ1-6, with a weak D call TRBD1 (5 bases). Trimming stripped 5 bases from V and 8 bases from J, with 13 bases between. This CDR3 is built from 14 residues. Germline V lookup: CDR1 SGHVS, CDR2 FQNEAQ.

The chain carries TRBV7-2 and TRBJ2-7; the match to TRBD1 covers 9 bases. This CDR3 is built from 17 residues. CDR1 is SGHTA, CDR2 FQGNSA, per germline. J lost 4 bases, V lost 5 bases, and 15 bases had no gene match. The CDR3 loop is CASSLAGTGLYEYEQYF. CDR3 DNA: TGTGCCAGCAGCCTTGCCGGGACAGGGCTTTACGAGTACGAGCAGTACTTC.

The chain employs TRBV15 and TRBJ1-6; D possibly corresponds to TRBD1 (5 bases). CDR1 LNHNV and CDR2 YYDKDF come from the germline V gene (reference sequence). The V and J ends lost 10 bases and 13 bases respectively, with 23 bases between them. This CDR3 is built from 14 residues. The CDR3 here is CASSVRGDNTPLHF. The CDR3, as DNA: TGTGCCAGCAGTGTGCGGGGCGATAATACGCCCCTCCACTTT.

This clonotype turned up a few times. This chain joins TRBV5-8 and TRBJ2-7, with 8 bases fitting TRBD2. CDR1 is SGHTS and CDR2 is YDEGEE in the germline V gene. Unmatched junction bases numbered 8, after V lost 4 bases and J lost 5 bases. CDR3 size: 14 residues. CDR3 sequence (DNA): TGTGCCAGCAGCACTGGCGGGGGGCTCAACGAGCAGTACTTC. Amino acids: CASSTGGGLNEQYF.

Comment on this clonotype: The junction shows a germline mismatch at one end, possibly a read error. This chain links TRBV7-2 with TRBJ1-2; D might be TRBD1 (5 bases). The length of the CDR3 is 13 residues. CDR1 is SGHTA, CDR2 FQGNSA, per germline. This chain's CDR3 is CASSLAGAGGDTF. CDR3 nucleotides: TGTGCCAGCAGCTTAGCTGGGGCAGGTGGCGACACCTTC.

About this clonotype itself: The junction departs from the called germline gene at one end, perhaps through a read error. The chain carries TRBV9 and TRBJ2-5; D possibly corresponds to TRBD2 (5 bases). This CDR3 region has 15 residues. Germline-derived CDR1 and CDR2 are SGDLS and YYNGEE. The CDR3 spells CAGSVGTALGGTQYF. In nucleotides, the CDR3 is TGTGCCGGCAGCGTTGGAACTGCTCTCGGAGGGACCCAGTACTTC.

This clonotype was found a few times. An end of the junction does not agree with germline; a read error may underlie this. V and J are TRBV10-3 and TRBJ1-2; no firm D call. The CDR3 has 13 amino acids. Germline-derived CDR1 and CDR2 are ENHRY and SYGVKD. The CDR3 loop is CAISEVGRDGHTF. Written as DNA, the CDR3 is TGTGCCATCAGTGAAGTAGGGAGGGATGGCCACACCTTC.

On this clonotype: One end of the junction does not line up with germline, which may come from a read error. V is TRBV7-3 and J is TRBJ2-1; 8 positions agree with TRBD2. Germline V gene lookup returns CDR1 SGHTA and CDR2 FQGTGA. The CDR3 runs 15 residues. CDR3 in amino acids: CACSLRAGAYNEQLF. The CDR3 region has the DNA TGTGCCTGCAGCTTAAGAGCGGGGGCTTACAATGAGCAGCTCTTC.

V is TRBV11-2 and J is TRBJ2-2, with 7 bases that match TRBD1. The V gene end was trimmed by 1 base and the J gene end by 4 bases; junction bases not matched to a gene: 6. Germline V gives CDR1 SGHAT, CDR2 FQNNGV. The CDR3 runs 16 residues. CDR3 bases: TGTGCCAGCAGCTTAGGTGGGACAGCTGTCACCGGGGAGCTGTTTTTT. Translating it yields CASSLGGTAVTGELFF.

Only one count was recorded for this clonotype. Here the CDR3 omits its conserved ending phenylalanine or tryptophan, so a read error is the likely source. Because the CDR3's place on the DNA is in doubt, the DNA is left out and the CDR3 is given as listed by TCRdb. V and J are TRBV2 and TRBJ2-1; TRBD1 is taken as the D call from the table, unchecked against the DNA. CDR1 and CDR2 (germline): SNHLY, FYNNEI. The CDR3 totals 13 residues, both ends included. CDR3 residues: CASSVDSGNERYL.

The table lists this clonotype with a few counts. This rearrangement joins TRBV15 to TRBJ1-2; D possibly corresponds to TRBD1 (6 bases). Germline V gene data show CDR1 as LNHNV and CDR2 as YYDKDF (reference sequence). The ends were cut back, 0 bases at V and 8 bases at J, with 16 bases in the middle. The CDR3 is 15 amino acids. The CDR3 region is CATSRDETGYHGYTF. The CDR3 region has the DNA TGTGCCACCAGCAGAGACGAGACAGGTTATCACGGCTACACCTTC.

This clonotype was picked up one time. The chain is built from TRBV7-6 and TRBJ1-3; perhaps TRBD1 as D (6 bases). The germline V gene encodes CDR1 SGHVS and CDR2 FNYEAQ. The CDR3 spans 19 residues. Trimming removed 4 bases from V and 3 bases from J, with 25 bases in between. CDR3 bases: TGTGCCAGCAGCTCAGCGGGGGCAGGGCAAGAGTCCCATGGAAACACCATATATTTT. Translating gives CASSSAGAGQESHGNTIYF.

This sequence joins TRBV29-1 and TRBJ1-2, with D possibly being TRBD1 (5 bases). CDR3 length equals 12 residues. Trimming left V 7 bases short and J 6 bases short, with 15 bases between. From germline, CDR1 is SQVTM and CDR2 ANQGSEA. This chain's CDR3 is CSGAQGVNGYTF. The CDR3 DNA reads as TGCAGCGGAGCTCAGGGAGTCAATGGCTACACCTTC.

CDR3 sequence reads: CASNVNSQGMGEQYF. As DNA, the CDR3 is TGTGCCAGCAATGTGAATTCACAGGGGATGGGGGAGCAGTACTTC. This rearrangement joins TRBV6-2 or TRBV6-3 to TRBJ2-7; 7 bases are shared with TRBD1. Germline values: CDR1 MNHEY, CDR2 SVGEGT. The CDR3 loop spans 15 amino acids. V lost 7 bases and J lost 7; bases outside the gene matches: 16.

In the case of this clonotype: A single base separates this from a much larger clone, so it may be a read error. This chain connects TRBV9 to TRBJ1-3, with 10 bases matching TRBD1. V lost 4 bases, J lost 11 bases, and 18 bases stayed unmatched. Germline V gives CDR1 SGDLS, CDR2 YYNGEE. This CDR3 region has 17 residues. CDR3 in DNA: TGTGCCAGCAGCCGGGCAAACGACAGGGGGCCAGGGAACGCCATATATTTT. Translated: CASSRANDRGPGNAIYF.

As for this clonotype: Without the conserved terminal phenylalanine or tryptophan, this CDR3 likely stems from a read error. No DNA is shown, since the ends of the CDR3 on it are uncertain; the CDR3 is the one TCRdb lists. The chain combines TRBV7-2 with TRBJ1-1; whether TRBD1, the table's D call, matches the DNA was not checked. Counting both end residues, the CDR3 totals 13 amino acids. CDR1 and CDR2 (germline): SGHTA, FQGNSA. This CDR3 reads CARNRGLYTGELR.

There are a few counts of this clonotype. At one boundary the junction diverges from the germline segment, which might be a read error. V and J are TRBV3-1 and TRBJ1-5; D unclear. CDR3 length: 13 residues. In germline, CDR1 is LGHDT, CDR2 YNNKEL (reference sequence). CDR3 DNA: TGTGCCAGCAGCCAAGGTCGATTGGAGCCCCGGCATTTT. Protein: CASSQGRLEPRHF. The variable domain in full, with the rest retrieved from reference TRBV3-1 and TRBJ1-5, is DTAVSQTPKYLVTQMGNDKSIKCEQNLGHDTMYWYKQDSKKFLKIMFSYNNKELIINETVPNRFSPKSPDKAHLNLHINSLELGDSAVYFCASSQGRLEPRHFGDGTRLSIL.

This chain uses TRBV7-3 with TRBJ2-1, with TRBD2 as a possible D gene (7 bases). Trimming left V 4 bases short and J 7 bases short, with 14 bases between. The germline V gene encodes CDR1 SGHTA and CDR2 FQGTGA. The CDR3 is 14 amino acids. The CDR3 spells CASSWGGAGNEQFF. CDR3 DNA: TGTGCCAGCAGCTGGGGGGGGGCGGGGAATGAGCAGTTCTTC.

In its sample, this clonotype was seen once. This chain connects TRBV5-8 to TRBJ2-5; D unclear. Germline V gene sequence: CDR1 SGHTS, CDR2 YDEGEE. Trimming took off 3 bases at V and 13 bases at J, with 22 bases between the two ends. The CDR3 length is 14 residues. Written as DNA, the CDR3 is TGTGCCAGCAGCTGCACTCCCGGGCGGAAGGAGTCGTACTTC. It specifies CASSCTPGRKESYF.